The 20 T cell receptor beta chains reported below all come from one sample, sequenced in a study. The method was immunoSEQ multiplex PCR; TCRdb's version includes in-frame clones alone and lacks a portion of them. The table shows 45,000 to 60,000 clones, with about 92% occurring only once. Sequencing used PBMCs. The receptors originated from a man in his forties with rheumatoid arthritis.

The chain employs TRBV2 and TRBJ1-2; possibly TRBD1 for D (6 bases). The CDR3 is 14 residues long. Trimming cost V 11 bases and J 0 bases, with 16 bases left between them. CDR1 and CDR2 (germline): SNHLY, FYNNEI. CDR3 amino acids: CAYIGQRTNYGYTF. The DNA for the CDR3 is TGTGCCTATATAGGACAGAGGACTAACTATGGCTACACCTTC.

This clone was seen once. V is TRBV28 and J is TRBJ1-6, with 7 bases matching TRBD1. Trimming at V came to 3 bases and at J to 10 bases, leaving 9 bases not matched to a gene. CDR3 length: 15 residues. Per germline, CDR1 MDHEN and CDR2 SYDVKM. The DNA for the CDR3 is TGTGCCAGCAGTTTCCACCCGGGACAGTCATCACCCCTCCACTTT. Its translation is CASSFHPGQSSPLHF.

V and J are TRBV4-3 and TRBJ2-1; 12 nucleotides line up with TRBD2. The CDR3 runs 17 residues. Germline loops: CDR1 LGHNA, CDR2 YSLEER. V lost 5 bases and J lost 1; bases outside the gene matches: 6. The CDR3 nucleotides are TGCGCCAGCAGCTATGGACTAGCGGGAAGGTCCTACAATGAGCAGTTCTTC. Translated, it gives CASSYGLAGRSYNEQFF.

V usage is TRBV4-1 and J usage is TRBJ2-5, with D maybe TRBD2 (6 bases). Germline assignment: CDR1 MGHRA and CDR2 YSYEKL. The germline V and J ends were trimmed by 0 bases and 2 bases, with 13 bases remaining between them. The CDR3 covers 16 residues. The chain's CDR3 is CASSQDGTAKQETQYF. CDR3 coding DNA: TGCGCCAGCAGCCAAGATGGGACTGCAAAACAAGAGACCCAGTACTTC.

The V gene is TRBV11-1, the J gene TRBJ1-1; a weak D match, TRBD1 (5 bases). Germline V gene sequence: CDR1 SGHAT, CDR2 FQDESV (reference sequence). This CDR3 spans 15 amino acids. Trimming left V 7 bases short and J 4 bases short, with 19 bases between. The CDR3 coding sequence is TGTGCCAGCACGGAAGCGCGAGGGGCGCGCACTGAAGCTTTCTTT. Translating gives CASTEARGARTEAFF.

The V call is TRBV19, the J call TRBJ2-7, with D possibly TRBD1 on 6 matching bases. CDR3 size: 15 residues. Trimming stripped 1 base from V and 3 bases from J, with 13 bases between. Germline lookup yields CDR1 LNHDA and CDR2 SQIVND (reference sequence). This chain's CDR3 is CASSIGGQGSYEQYF. In DNA, the CDR3 is TGTGCCAGTAGTATAGGGGGGCAGGGAAGCTACGAGCAGTACTTC.

The chain links TRBV18 to TRBJ2-5, with a tentative D call TRBD1 (6 bases). V shed 1 base and J shed 1 base, with 7 bases lying between them. The CDR3 length is 14 residues. Germline CDR1 is KGHSH and CDR2 is LQKENI. CDR3 in amino acids: CASSPQGVQETQYF. As DNA, the CDR3 is TGTGCCAGCTCACCACAGGGGGTCCAAGAGACCCAGTACTTC.

This sequence joins TRBV5-4 and TRBJ2-1; 7 positions match TRBD1. The CDR3 is 14 residues long. Trimming at V came to 2 bases and at J to 8 bases, leaving 7 bases not matched to a gene. CDR1 is SGHNT and CDR2 is YYREEE in the germline V gene (reference sequence). The CDR3 reads CASSFRTGRDEQFF. CDR3 nucleotide sequence: TGTGCCAGCAGCTTCAGGACAGGAAGGGATGAGCAGTTCTTC.

The gene calls are TRBV19 and TRBJ2-3; TRBD2 matches 7 bases. With 3 bases clipped from V and 3 bases from J, the junction kept 9 bases outside the gene matches. CDR3 length: 16 residues. Looked up from germline, CDR1 is LNHDA and CDR2 is SQIVND (reference sequence). DNA for the CDR3: TGTGCCAGTAGTATCGGTGGCGGGAGTTCTACAGATACGCAGTATTTT. Translated: CASSIGGGSSTDTQYF.

The chain has TRBV28 and TRBJ1-4; 8 positions match TRBD1. Germline lookup yields CDR1 MDHEN and CDR2 SYDVKM. The CDR3 has 16 residues. V dropped 5 bases and J dropped 8; count of bases not matched to a gene: 13. CDR3 amino acids: CASSRPGQATGEKLFF. The CDR3 DNA reads TGTGCCAGCAGTCGACCGGGACAGGCTACAGGGGAAAAACTGTTTTTT.

The CDR3 bases are TGTGCCAGCACCCCCTCCGGGCAGCTTAGAGAGACCCAGTACTTC. Translating it yields CASTPSGQLRETQYF. J is TRBJ2-5 and V is TRBV7-8; D is unresolved. Germline CDR1 reads SGHVS; CDR2 reads FQNEAQ. There are 15 residues in the CDR3. Trimming removed 7 bases at V and 4 bases at J, with 19 bases between.

J is TRBJ2-7 and V is TRBV28; D is uncertain. Germline V CDR1 and CDR2: MDHEN, SYDVKM. The CDR3 has 13 amino acids. V lost 5 bases to trimming and J lost 0 bases, with 8 bases between them. This CDR3 reads CASSPRSSYEQYF. Here the CDR3 DNA reads TGTGCCAGCAGTCCGAGGAGCTCCTACGAGCAGTACTTC.

As for this clone: An end of the junction does not agree with germline; a read error may underlie this. The chain carries TRBV7-2 and TRBJ2-7; D not resolved. From germline, CDR1 is SGHTA and CDR2 FQGNSA. The CDR3 has 11 amino acids. The CDR3 sequence is CASSFSDEQYF. CDR3 nucleotides: TGTGCCAGCAGCTTCTCCGACGAGCAGTACTTC.

V and J are TRBV5-1 and TRBJ2-7; 11 bases fit TRBD2. With V trimmed by 2 bases and J by 1 base, 8 bases remained unmatched. This CDR3 spans 17 amino acids. From germline, CDR1 is SGHRS and CDR2 YFSETQ. Here the CDR3 reads CASSFGLAGGTSYEQYF. The CDR3 coding sequence is TGCGCCAGCAGCTTCGGGCTAGCGGGGGGCACATCCTACGAGCAGTACTTC.

This chain uses TRBV20-1 with TRBJ2-1; D ambiguous. The CDR3 has 10 amino acids. With 6 bases removed from V and 6 bases from J, the gap between germline ends came to 6 bases. Germline-derived CDR1 and CDR2 are DFQATT and SNEGSKA (reference sequence). The CDR3 protein is CSAASNEQFF. Written as DNA, the CDR3 is TGCAGTGCCGCATCCAATGAGCAGTTCTTC.

J is TRBJ1-1 and V is TRBV12-3 or TRBV12-4; weak D call: TRBD1 (6 bases). With 6 bases removed from V and 5 bases from J, the gap between germline ends came to 13 bases. This CDR3 is built from 13 residues. In DNA form, the CDR3 reads TGTGCCAGCAGAGACAGGCTTAAGACTGAAGCTTTCTTT. Amino acid sequence: CASRDRLKTEAFF.

The chain combines TRBV19 with TRBJ2-3; 7 bases match TRBD2. J lost 0 bases, V lost 5 bases, and 5 bases had no gene match. The CDR3 length is 15 residues. Germline CDR1 is LNHDA and CDR2 is SQIVND (reference sequence). The CDR3 sequence: CASSSAGTSTDTQYF. The CDR3 region has the DNA TGTGCCAGTAGTTCAGCGGGAACTAGCACAGATACGCAGTATTTT.

J is TRBJ2-6 and V is TRBV4-3, with D possibly TRBD1 on 6 matching bases. Germline CDR1 and CDR2: LGHNA and YSLEER. The V end was cut by 5 bases, the J end by 3 bases, with 17 bases between. The CDR3 has 17 amino acids. As DNA, the CDR3 is TGCGCCAGCAGCAAGTCCGGGACAACGAGTGGGGCCAACGTCCTGACTTTC. It translates to CASSKSGTTSGANVLTF.

The genes are TRBV6-6 and TRBJ2-1; the D gene is possibly TRBD2 (6 bases). CDR1 is MNHNY, CDR2 SVGAGI, per germline (reference sequence). CDR3 length: 13 residues. Trimming shortened V by 6 bases and J by 2 bases, and 8 bases separated the two germline ends. CDR3 sequence: CASSPGAYNEQFF. CDR3 coding DNA: TGTGCCAGCAGCCCGGGGGCCTACAATGAGCAGTTCTTC.

The CDR3 here is CASSLVGNADTQYF. In nucleotides, the CDR3 is TGTGCCAGCAGCTTAGTAGGGAACGCAGATACGCAGTATTTT. The chain uses TRBV11-2 and TRBJ2-3; D gene unclear. The ends were cut back, 1 base at V and 4 bases at J, with 9 bases in the middle. The CDR3 totals 14 residues. Germline V gene data show CDR1 as SGHAT and CDR2 as FQNNGV.